The sequence of this TCR beta chain was determined in a study of T-cell reconstitution after alpha-beta-depleted transplantation in children. CDR3 length equals 12 residues. The germline CDR1 and CDR2 sequences are KGHDR and SFDVKD. V was trimmed by 4 bases and J by 5 bases, leaving 6 bases between them. Unique molecular identifiers were incorporated when the TCRbeta library was constructed. TCRdb ran MiXCR on the PCR reads and lists one entry per CDR3 protein. The sample includes around 420,000 distinct CDR3 sequences, 15% to 20% of them seen just once. Overall study results and limits: Certain patients had high TCRbeta diversity at day 60, and it came from recipient T cells and thymic progenitors that survived. In patients about two months after transplant, alpha-beta T cells reportedly arose from several hundred expanded graft clones. Among T cells one year after transplant, newly produced cells accounted for most counts and diversity.

This clonotype occurred a few times. Its antigen remains unidentified. The clonotype originates from a boy under three years old who had a stem cell transplant for Wiskott-Aldrich syndrome, so the T cells may come from the graft donor. The material sequenced was PBMCs, mostly from graft donor cells, taken 360 days after TCRalphabeta/CD19-depleted stem cell transplant. V and J are TRBV24-1 and TRBJ2-3; D unresolved. The chain's CDR3 is CATSEWEDTQYF. CDR3 nucleotide sequence: TGTGCCACCAGTGAATGGGAAGATACGCAGTATTTT.